This T cell receptor (beta chain) was found in a study of CD8 T cells in ankylosing spondylitis. Using quantitative 5'-RACE with molecular barcodes, the authors made TCR beta libraries. TCRdb recomputed calls from the 5' RACE reads with MiXCR, one row per CDR3 protein. The sample shows fewer than 550,000 distinct CDR3 sequences, roughly 5.2% of them seen only once. This clonotype appeared many times. Its antigen remains unknown. Germline V gene data show CDR1 as MNHNS and CDR2 as SASEGT. This CDR3 region has 13 residues. V gave up 7 bases and J gave up 5 bases, with 12 bases separating them. Study-wide points: Past research had described some motif variants in reactive arthritis synovial fluid and blood. What appeared characteristic of ankylosing spondylitis blood was a TCR beta motif of fewer than ten highly homologous variants. There was reportedly significant enrichment of clones that were disease-linked in matched ankylosing spondylitis synovial fluid.

This TCR came from a male donor with ankylosing spondylitis. The sequencing sample was made of blood, either unsorted or a sorted T cell fraction (not recorded which). The rearrangement joins TRBV6-1 to TRBJ1-5; possible D gene TRBD1, 5 bases. The CDR3 coding sequence is TGTGCCAGCAAGCGGCAGGGCGATCAGCCCCAGCATTTT. Its translation is CASKRQGDQPQHF.